This T cell receptor (beta chain) was identified during a study of shared clonotypes between healthy human individuals. Study results and limitations: Few donors restricted represented genetic and exposure-history diversity.

The V gene end was trimmed by 5 bases and the J gene end by 2 bases; junction bases not matched to a gene: 10. Germline CDR1 SEHNR, CDR2 FQNEAQ (reference sequence). This CDR3 is 16 amino acids long. The study ran the assay at deep level. Clones were sequenced by immunoSEQ multiplex PCR, and TCRdb holds only the in-frame ones, with some missing. The sample records about 460,000 clones, 77% being singletons. As for this clone: Its target is unknown. A read error is the likely source, as a far larger clone sits one nucleotide away.

Sequencing used PBMCs. This TCR was sampled from a woman aged 40 to 50 in good health. Some clones in this sample may be carry-over from other donors' samples. The V call is TRBV7-9, the J call TRBJ1-1, with 8 bases identical to TRBD1. The CDR3 region is CASSHGQGVRNTEAFF. CDR3 bases: TGTGCCAGCAGCCATGGACAGGGAGTAAGAAACACTGAAGCTTTCTTT.